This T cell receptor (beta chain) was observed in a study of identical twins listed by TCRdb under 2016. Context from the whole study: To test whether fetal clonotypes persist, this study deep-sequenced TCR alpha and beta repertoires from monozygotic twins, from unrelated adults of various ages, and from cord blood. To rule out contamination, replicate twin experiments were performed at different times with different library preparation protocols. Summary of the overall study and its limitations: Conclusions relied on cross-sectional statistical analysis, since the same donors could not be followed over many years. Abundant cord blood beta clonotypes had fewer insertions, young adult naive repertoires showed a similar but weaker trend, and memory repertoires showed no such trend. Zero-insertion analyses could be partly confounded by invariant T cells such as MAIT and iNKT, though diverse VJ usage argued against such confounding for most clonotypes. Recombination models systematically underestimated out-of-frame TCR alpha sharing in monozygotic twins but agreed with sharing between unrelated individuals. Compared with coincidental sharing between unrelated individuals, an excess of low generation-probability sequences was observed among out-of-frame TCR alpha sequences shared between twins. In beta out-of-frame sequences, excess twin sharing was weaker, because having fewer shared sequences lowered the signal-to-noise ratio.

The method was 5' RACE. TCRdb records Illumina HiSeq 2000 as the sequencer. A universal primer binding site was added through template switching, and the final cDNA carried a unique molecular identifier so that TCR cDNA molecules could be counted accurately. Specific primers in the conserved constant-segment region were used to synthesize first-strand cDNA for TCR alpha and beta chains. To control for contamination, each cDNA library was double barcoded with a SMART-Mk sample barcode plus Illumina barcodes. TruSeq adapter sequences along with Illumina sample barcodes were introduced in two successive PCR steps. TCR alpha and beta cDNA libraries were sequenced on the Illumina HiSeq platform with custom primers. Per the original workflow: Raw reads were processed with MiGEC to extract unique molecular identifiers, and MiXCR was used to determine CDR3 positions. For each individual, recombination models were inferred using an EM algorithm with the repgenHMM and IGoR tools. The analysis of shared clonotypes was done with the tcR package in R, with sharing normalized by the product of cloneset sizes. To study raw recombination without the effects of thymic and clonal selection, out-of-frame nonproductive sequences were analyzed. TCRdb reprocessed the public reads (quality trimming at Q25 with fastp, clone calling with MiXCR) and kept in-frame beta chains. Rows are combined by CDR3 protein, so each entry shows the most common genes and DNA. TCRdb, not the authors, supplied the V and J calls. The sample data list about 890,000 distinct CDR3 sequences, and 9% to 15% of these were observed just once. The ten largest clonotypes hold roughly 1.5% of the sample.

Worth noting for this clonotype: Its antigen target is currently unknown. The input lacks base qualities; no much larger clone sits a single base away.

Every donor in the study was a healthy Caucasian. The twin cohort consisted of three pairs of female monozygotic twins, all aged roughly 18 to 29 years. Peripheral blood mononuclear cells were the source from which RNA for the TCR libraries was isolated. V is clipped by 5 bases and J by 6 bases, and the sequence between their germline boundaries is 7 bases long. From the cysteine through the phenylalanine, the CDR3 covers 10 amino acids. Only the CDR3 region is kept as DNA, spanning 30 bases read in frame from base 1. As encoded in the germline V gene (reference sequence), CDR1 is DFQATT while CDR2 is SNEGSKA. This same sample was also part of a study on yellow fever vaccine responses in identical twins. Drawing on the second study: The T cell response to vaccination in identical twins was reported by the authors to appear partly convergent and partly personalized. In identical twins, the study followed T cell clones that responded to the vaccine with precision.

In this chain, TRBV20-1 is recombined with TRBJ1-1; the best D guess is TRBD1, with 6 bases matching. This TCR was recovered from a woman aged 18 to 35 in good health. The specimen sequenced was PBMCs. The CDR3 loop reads CSAEGAEAFF. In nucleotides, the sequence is TGCAGTGCTGAGGGGGCTGAAGCTTTCTTT.